These 12 T cell receptor beta chains share one sample of origin, sequenced in a study of T cells in Graves' hyperthyroidism and ophthalmopathy. TCR beta CDR3 sequences were amplified from RNA transcripts. The HTBI primer set was used in a first-round RT-PCR of the TCR CDR3. From the multiplex PCR reads, TCRdb called clonotypes with MiXCR, one entry per CDR3 protein. The sample holds about 49,000 distinct CDR3 sequences, approximately 58% seen once. Material for sequencing was peripheral blood or thyroid tissue (not recorded which). Receptors were obtained from a man aged 18 to 30 with Graves' hyperthyroidism.

The rearrangement joins TRBV25-1 to TRBJ1-6; no clear D gene. V was pared by 5 bases and J by 5 bases, with 10 bases between. CDR3 length equals 14 residues. Germline V CDR1 and CDR2: MGHDK, SYGVNS. This chain's CDR3 is CASSLTGNNSPLHF. The CDR3 DNA sequence: TGTGCCAGCAGTTTGACGGGGAATAATTCACCCCTCCACTTT.

The rearrangement uses TRBV6-5 and TRBJ2-5; D gene uncertain. The ends were cut back, 3 bases at V and 6 bases at J, with 5 bases in the middle. This CDR3 has 11 amino acids. Germline V gene sequence: CDR1 MNHEY, CDR2 SVGAGI. Written as DNA, the CDR3 is TGTGCCAGCAGTTATGGACAGACCCAGTACTTC. Its protein is CASSYGQTQYF.

The gene calls are TRBV25-1 and TRBJ2-2; D possibly matches TRBD1 or TRBD2 (5 bases each). Germline CDR1 and CDR2: MGHDK and SYGVNS. CDR3 size: 12 residues. V dropped 1 base and J dropped 8 bases, with 5 bases sitting between them. CDR3 nucleotide sequence: TGTGCCAGCAGTGAATGGGGGGGGGAGCTGTTTTTT. Translated, it gives CASSEWGGELFF.

This clonotype was recorded at least ten times. V gene TRBV7-9 combines with J gene TRBJ2-3, with 7 bases fitting TRBD1. Germline V lookup: CDR1 SEHNR, CDR2 FQNEAQ (reference sequence). This CDR3 is 15 amino acids long. Trimming cost V 5 bases and J 3 bases; bases outside gene matches: 8. The CDR3 loop is CASSRKQTGTDTQYF. The DNA of the CDR3 is TGTGCCAGCAGCCGCAAACAGACAGGGACAGATACGCAGTATTTT.

This clonotype appeared a few times. A much larger clone differs from this one at a single base, so this may be a read error. The V gene is TRBV18, the J gene TRBJ1-1, with D perhaps TRBD1 (6 bases). CDR1 KGHSH and CDR2 LQKENI come from the germline V gene. The CDR3 is 16 amino acids. Trimming removed 4 bases from V and 1 base from J, with 16 bases in between. CDR3 sequence reads: CASSLRGGGSNTEAFF. The CDR3 coding sequence is TGTGCCAGCTCACTAAGAGGTGGGGGCTCGAACACTGAAGCTTTCTTT.

The chain carries TRBV6-5 and TRBJ2-1; 10 bases are shared with TRBD1. This CDR3 has 13 amino acids. Germline V lookup: CDR1 MNHEY, CDR2 SVGAGI. V dropped 6 bases and J dropped 6; count of bases not matched to a gene: 2. The CDR3 reads CASSRTGGNEQFF. The CDR3 DNA reads as TGTGCCAGCAGCCGGACAGGGGGCAATGAGCAGTTCTTC.

The rearrangement joins TRBV10-3 to TRBJ2-7, with D perhaps being TRBD1 or TRBD2 (6 bases each). Germline V CDR1 and CDR2: ENHRY, SYGVKD. This CDR3 region has 14 residues. V gave up 4 bases and J gave up 5 bases, with 15 bases separating them. The DNA for the CDR3 is TGTGCCATCAGTGCTACGGGGGCAAGGGACGAGCAGTACTTC. Translated: CAISATGARDEQYF.

Regarding this clonotype: At one end, the junction sequence differs from germline, possibly due to a read error. This chain connects TRBV7-9 to TRBJ2-7; D may be TRBD1 (5 bases). Germline V gene data show CDR1 as SEHNR and CDR2 as FQNEAQ (reference sequence). There are 15 residues in the CDR3. The CDR3: CASSLGPSFSYEQYF. As DNA, the CDR3 is TGCGCCAGCAGCTTGGGGCCGTCTTTCTCCTACGAGCAGTACTTC.

J is TRBJ1-5 and V is TRBV19; D is ambiguous. V shed 7 bases and J shed 2 bases, with 12 bases lying between them. The germline CDR1 and CDR2 sequences are LNHDA and SQIVND (reference sequence). This CDR3 is built from 14 residues. The CDR3 here is CASNPEMGNQPQHF. CDR3 DNA sequence: TGTGCCAGTAACCCGGAAATGGGCAATCAGCCCCAGCATTTT.

To note about this clonotype: The conserved phenylalanine or tryptophan normally closing the CDR3 is absent here, so this likely arose from a read error. This sequence joins TRBV19 and TRBJ1-2; D gene uncertain. Germline CDR1 and CDR2: LNHDA and SQIVND (reference sequence). V lost 4 bases, J lost 4 bases, and 19 bases lay in between. This CDR3 comprises 16 residues. DNA of the CDR3: TGTGCCAGTAGTACAAGTAGGAGGTCGGCGATCTATGGCTACACCCTC. This sequence encodes CASSTSRRSAIYGYTL.

A word on this clonotype: One end of the junction is discordant with germline, which a read error may explain. The chain links TRBV7-2 to TRBJ2-5; 10 bases agree with TRBD2. Germline-derived CDR1 and CDR2 are SGHTA and FQGNSA. The CDR3 contains 15 residues. For the CDR3, the DNA is TGTGCCAGCAGCCAAGGAGCGGGGGGGCGAGAGGCCCAGTACTTC. Residues: CASSQGAGGREAQYF.

This clonotype has more than one count but fewer than ten. Since the CDR3 does not end with the conserved phenylalanine or tryptophan, this likely comes from a read error. The DNA is omitted, as the CDR3 cannot be located on it reliably, and the CDR3 follows TCRdb's listing. V gene TRBV5-5 combines with J gene TRBJ1-2. Germline values: CDR1 SGHKS, CDR2 YYEKEE (reference sequence). The CDR3 region is 17 residues in length, termini included. The chain's CDR3 is CASNLGSSVLALSIDTS.